Shown below are 15 T cell receptor beta chains from a single sample sequenced in a study of cytomegalovirus exposure and HLA in healthy donors. The PCR contained 60 Vbeta and 13 Jbeta primers. Sequencing used immunoSEQ multiplex PCR; TCRdb keeps in-frame clones, though not all of them. Of 150,000 or so clones in the sample, approximately 80% were seen once. Source material: PBMCs. The source is a woman between 50 and 59 years old in good health and CMV-seropositive.

The rearrangement joins TRBV2 to TRBJ2-1, with D perhaps TRBD2 (6 bases). The CDR3 has 16 amino acids. Germline V gene data show CDR1 as SNHLY and CDR2 as FYNNEI. V was cut by 6 bases and J by 0 bases, with 15 bases left in between. Here the CDR3 reads CASRPFSGYSYNEQFF. CDR3 in DNA: TGTGCCAGCAGACCCTTTAGCGGCTACTCCTACAATGAGCAGTTCTTC.

This clone occurred a few times. The chain links TRBV4-1 to TRBJ2-2; TRBD2 might be the D (6 bases). Germline CDR1 MGHRA, CDR2 YSYEKL. Trimming removed 4 bases from V and 0 bases from J, with 15 bases in between. This CDR3 is 17 amino acids long. The chain's CDR3 is CASSPLVAGTNTGELFF. DNA of the CDR3: TGCGCCAGCAGCCCCCTTGTGGCGGGAACGAACACCGGGGAGCTGTTTTTT.

This chain uses TRBV19 with TRBJ2-2; the D gene is possibly TRBD1 (6 bases). Germline assignment: CDR1 LNHDA and CDR2 SQIVND (reference sequence). Trimming shortened V by 1 base and J by 10 bases, and 10 bases separated the two germline ends. The CDR3 runs to 13 residues. DNA of the CDR3: TGTGCCAGTAGTATAGTGGGGGCGAAGGAGCTGTTTTTT. It specifies CASSIVGAKELFF. Full variable domain (rest looked up from reference TRBV19 and TRBJ2-2): DGGITQSPKYLFRKEGQNVTLSCEQNLNHDAMYWYRQDPGQGLRLIYYSQIVNDFQKGDIAEGYSVSREKKESFPLTVTSAQKNPTAFYLCASSIVGAKELFFGEGSRLTVL.

This chain connects TRBV5-1 to TRBJ1-4; TRBD1 is a possible D gene (5 bases). The length of the CDR3 is 13 residues. Trimming pared 2 bases from V and 8 bases from J, leaving 10 bases between. Germline CDR1 and CDR2: SGHRS and YFSETQ. The CDR3 sequence is CASSFGQGEKLFF. The CDR3, as DNA: TGCGCCAGCAGCTTCGGGCAGGGAGAAAAACTGTTTTTT.

The chain recombines TRBV29-1 with TRBJ2-3; weak D call: TRBD2 (5 bases). This CDR3 has 11 residues. The V gene's germline CDR1 is SQVTM and CDR2 ANQGSEA. Between the trimmed V and J ends, which lost 7 bases and 6 bases, there was a span of 11 bases. The CDR3 is CSAGNGDTQYF. CDR3 sequence (DNA): TGCAGCGCCGGGAACGGCGATACGCAGTATTTT.

The rearrangement uses TRBV5-6 and TRBJ1-2; D is ambiguous. The CDR3 is 14 residues long. Deletions cut 0 bases from V and 4 bases from J, with 10 bases between. Per the germline V gene, CDR1 is SGHDT and CDR2 is YYEEEE. CDR3 region: CASSLAGSIYGYTF. In DNA, the CDR3 is TGTGCCAGCAGCTTGGCCGGTTCTATCTATGGCTACACCTTC.

The rearrangement uses TRBV5-1 and TRBJ1-5; D gene ambiguous. Germline V gene sequence: CDR1 SGHRS, CDR2 YFSETQ. The length of the CDR3 is 14 residues. V shed 5 bases and J shed 6 bases, with 15 bases lying between them. The CDR3, as DNA: TGCGCCAGCAGTCAATACAGTGGATTTCAGCCCCAGCATTTT. Translation gives CASSQYSGFQPQHF.

CDR3: CASSVVSGDSGNTIYF. In DNA form, the CDR3 reads TGTGCCAGCAGCGTCGTCTCGGGGGACTCTGGAAACACCATATATTTT. The chain has TRBV11-3 and TRBJ1-3; D possibly corresponds to TRBD1 (5 bases). The CDR3 contains 16 residues. The germline gives CDR1 SGHNT, CDR2 YENEEA. Deletions cut 5 bases from V and 0 bases from J, with 14 bases between.

This clone came up a few times. The chain carries TRBV5-4 and TRBJ1-2; D unclear. The CDR3 is 15 amino acids. Germline V gene sequence: CDR1 SGHNT, CDR2 YYREEE (reference sequence). Trimming removed 2 bases from V and 2 bases from J, with 13 bases in between. The CDR3 loop reads CASSFQASMNYGYTF. CDR3 nucleotide sequence: TGTGCCAGCAGCTTCCAGGCCAGCATGAACTATGGCTACACCTTC.

The chain links TRBV28 to TRBJ1-6, with D maybe TRBD1 (5 bases). Germline CDR1 reads MDHEN; CDR2 reads SYDVKM. The CDR3 is 15 amino acids. The ends were cut back, 7 bases at V and 8 bases at J, with 18 bases in the middle. The CDR3 sequence is CASTPGGFRDSPLHF. The DNA for the CDR3 is TGTGCCAGCACTCCCGGGGGGTTTCGGGATTCACCCCTCCACTTT.

This clone was recorded a few times. The chain joins TRBV28 to TRBJ2-3; 13 bases are shared with TRBD2. J gave up 6 bases and V 6 bases, and 6 bases lay outside the gene matches. Germline lookup yields CDR1 MDHEN and CDR2 SYDVKM. The CDR3 length is 15 residues. CDR3 sequence: CASRWTSGSLDTQYF. The CDR3 region has the DNA TGTGCCAGCAGGTGGACTAGCGGGAGTCTGGATACGCAGTATTTT.

The chain has TRBV5-1 and TRBJ1-2, with TRBD1 as a possible D gene (6 bases). The germline gives CDR1 SGHRS, CDR2 YFSETQ. V lost 0 bases and J lost 10, with 10 bases in between. The CDR3 length is 12 residues. The CDR3, as DNA: TGCGCCAGCAGCTTGGACAGGGACGACTACACCTTC. Translating it yields CASSLDRDDYTF.

V and J are TRBV19 and TRBJ2-7; possible D gene TRBD1, 7 bases. The CDR3 extends over 15 amino acids. V shed 4 bases and J shed 6 bases, with 19 bases lying between them. CDR1 is LNHDA, CDR2 SQIVND, per germline (reference sequence). This CDR3 is CASSTPRTGGLEQYF. Here the CDR3 DNA reads TGTGCCAGTAGTACCCCTCGGACAGGAGGGCTCGAGCAGTACTTC.

The rearrangement joins TRBV28 to TRBJ2-3; 11 bases match TRBD2. Germline values: CDR1 MDHEN, CDR2 SYDVKM. This CDR3 has 14 amino acids. V lost 8 bases, J lost 2 bases, and 3 bases stayed unmatched. The CDR3 loop is CASLLAGDTDTQYF. DNA of the CDR3: TGTGCCAGCTTACTAGCGGGAGACACAGATACGCAGTATTTT.

J is TRBJ1-2 and V is TRBV27, with D perhaps TRBD1 (6 bases). The CDR3 is made up of 13 amino acids. V lost 8 bases to trimming and J lost 8 bases, with 18 bases between them. Germline assignment: CDR1 MNHEY and CDR2 SMNVEV (reference sequence). The CDR3 spells CASGYPTGWGYTF. The CDR3, as DNA: TGTGCCAGCGGTTATCCGACAGGATGGGGCTACACCTTC.